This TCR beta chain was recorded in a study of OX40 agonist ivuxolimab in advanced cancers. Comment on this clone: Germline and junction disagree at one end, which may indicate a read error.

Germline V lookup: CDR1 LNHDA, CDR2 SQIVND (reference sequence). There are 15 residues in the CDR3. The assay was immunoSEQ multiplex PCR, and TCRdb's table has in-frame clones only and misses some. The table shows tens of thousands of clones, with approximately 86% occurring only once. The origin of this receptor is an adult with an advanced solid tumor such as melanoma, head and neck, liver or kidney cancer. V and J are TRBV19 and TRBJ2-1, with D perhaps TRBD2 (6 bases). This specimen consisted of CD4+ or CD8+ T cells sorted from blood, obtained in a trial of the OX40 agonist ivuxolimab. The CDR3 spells CAMKWGGKPYNEQFF. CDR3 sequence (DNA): TGCGCGATGAAATGGGGCGGGAAGCCCTACAATGAGCAGTTCTTC.